This T cell receptor (beta chain) was recovered during a study of blood T cells in healthy people across ages. The CDR3 has 12 amino acids. Germline loops: CDR1 MNHNY, CDR2 SVGAGI (reference sequence). This clonotype has only a few counts. Drawn from each donor were roughly 10 milliliters of peripheral blood. Sample-barcoded 5' priming and a J-beta primer mix drove a second PCR of about 6 to 12 cycles. Every sample produced at least 2.5 million CDR3-containing paired-end reads. One entry per CDR3 protein results from TCRdb running MiXCR on the 5' RACE reads. The sample carries 700,000 to 950,000 distinct CDR3 sequences, 40% to 45% recorded once.

The receptor comes from a woman aged 60-70 years in good health. The chain carries TRBV6-6 and TRBJ2-3, with 9 nucleotides matching TRBD2. Sequenced sample: blood. This CDR3 is CAAGGGTDTQYF. The CDR3 DNA sequence: TGTGCAGCGGGGGGCGGCACAGATACGCAGTATTTT.